The 6 T cell receptor beta chains reported below all come from one sample, sequenced in a study of blood T cells in healthy people across ages (dated by TCRdb to the mid-2010s). The receptor library was made with 5' RACE. These reads were obtained on an Illumina HiSeq 2500. A second PCR of roughly 7 to 11 cycles was performed with a sample-barcoded 5' primer and a J-beta primer mix. TCRdb redid the processing of the public reads, applying fastp at Q25 and MiXCR, and retained in-frame beta chains. Merged by CDR3 protein, the rows form single entries marked with the most common genes and DNA. The sample data list 1.5 million or so distinct CDR3 sequences, and roughly 40% of these were observed just once. 7.9% of the sample comes from the top ten. Sample: blood. The receptors were gathered from a young woman in good health.

CDR3: CASGLGENTEAFF. CDR3 DNA: TGTGCCAGCGGACTCGGTGAGAACACTGAAGCTTTCTTT. The chain couples TRBV6-5 to TRBJ1-1; no clear D gene. This CDR3 is 13 amino acids long. CDR1 is MNHEY and CDR2 is SVGAGI in the germline V gene. V dropped 8 bases and J dropped 1 base, with 11 bases sitting between them.

The rearrangement uses TRBV12-3 or TRBV12-4 and TRBJ2-3; the D gene is possibly TRBD1 (6 bases). The V end was cut by 6 bases, the J end by 4 bases, with 14 bases between. The CDR3 consists of 14 residues. The CDR3 loop is CASSSLSGADTQYF. The CDR3, as DNA: TGTGCCAGCAGCTCCCTCTCAGGGGCAGATACGCAGTATTTT.

CDR3 sequence (DNA): TGTGCCAGCAGTGCCCATGCCGGGACAGTCTCCTACGAGCAGTACTTC. It codes for CASSAHAGTVSYEQYF. The chain is built from TRBV6-1 and TRBJ2-7; 7 bases fit TRBD1. Per germline, CDR1 MNHNS and CDR2 SASEGT. The CDR3 runs 16 residues. The J segment lost 0 bases and the V segment lost 4 bases, leaving 9 bases of the junction unmatched.

This clonotype was counted a few times. The chain recombines TRBV7-2 with TRBJ2-1; TRBD2 aligns across 12 bases. Trimming cost V 7 bases and J 7 bases; bases outside gene matches: 8. CDR1 SGHTA and CDR2 FQGNSA come from the germline V gene. The CDR3 has 15 amino acids. The CDR3 sequence: CASTLAGGMKNEQFF. CDR3 in DNA: TGTGCCAGCACACTAGCGGGAGGAATGAAGAATGAGCAGTTCTTC.

This clonotype was picked up a small number of times. The V gene is TRBV4-1, the J gene TRBJ1-2; TRBD1 might be the D (6 bases). CDR1 and CDR2 from the germline V gene are MGHRA and YSYEKL. Trimming left V 0 bases short and J 5 bases short, with 16 bases between. The CDR3 spans 16 residues. This CDR3 is CASSQDSGGRRYGYTF. CDR3 nucleotide sequence: TGCGCCAGCAGCCAAGATTCCGGGGGGCGGAGGTATGGCTACACCTTC.

The genes are TRBV12-3 or TRBV12-4 and TRBJ2-3, with D uncertain. Trimming left V 7 bases short and J 2 bases short, with 10 bases between. The CDR3 is 13 residues long. The CDR3 sequence is CASNLVHTDTQYF. Here the CDR3 DNA reads TGTGCCAGCAACCTTGTGCACACAGATACGCAGTATTTT.